The 14 T cell receptor beta chains reported below all come from one sample, sequenced in a study of blood T cell repertoires in COVID-19. Assay used: immunoSEQ multiplex PCR; TCRdb lists only in-frame clones, some missing. Here the sample spans hundreds of thousands of clones, approximately 90% being singletons. The sequenced sample was PBMCs or T cells enriched from blood (not recorded which). The receptor source for this set is a woman between 45 and 65 years old who had recovered from COVID-19.

The chain combines TRBV3-1 (or the pseudogene TRBV3-2) with TRBJ1-5; D is unclear. Germline CDR1 and CDR2: LGHDT and YNNKEL (reference sequence). V shed 4 bases and J shed 3 bases, with 22 bases lying between them. The CDR3 runs 18 residues. The CDR3 DNA is TGTGCCAGCAGCCCCCGGCCGGGCATTCGCGGGGACAATCAGCCCCAGCATTTT. The encoded protein is CASSPRPGIRGDNQPQHF.

This rearrangement joins TRBV5-1 to TRBJ2-5; 7 positions agree with TRBD2. CDR1 SGHRS and CDR2 YFSETQ come from the germline V gene. The V segment lost 2 bases and the J segment 4 bases; nucleotides outside the gene matches: 5. The length of the CDR3 is 14 residues. CDR3 sequence reads: CASSFSGEGETQYF. CDR3 bases: TGCGCCAGCAGCTTCTCGGGGGAGGGAGAGACCCAGTACTTC. Drawing the rest from reference TRBV5-1 and TRBJ2-5, the complete variable domain is KAGVTQTPRYLIKTRGQQVTLSCSPISGHRSVSWYQQTPGQGLQFLFEYFSETQRNKGNFPGRFSGRQFSNSRSEMNVSTLELGDSALYLCASSFSGEGETQYFGPGTRLLVL.

This clone was counted a single time. V usage is TRBV4-3 and J usage is TRBJ2-7, with D perhaps matching TRBD1 (6 bases). The germline V gene has CDR1 LGHNA and CDR2 YSLEER. Trimming removed 1 base at V and 3 bases at J, with 10 bases between. The CDR3 runs to 14 residues. As DNA, the CDR3 is TGCGCCAGCAGCCAAGTAGTCAGGGGCTACGAGCAGTACTTC. This translates into CASSQVVRGYEQYF.

The chain has TRBV28 and TRBJ1-5; 7 bases match TRBD1. The CDR3 consists of 12 residues. Germline CDR1 MDHEN, CDR2 SYDVKM. The V gene end was trimmed by 6 bases and the J gene end by 7 bases; junction bases not matched to a gene: 3. CDR3 coding DNA: TGTGCCAGCAGGCCACAGGGGCAGCCCCAGCATTTT. As protein: CASRPQGQPQHF.

This clone was detected once. The V call is TRBV5-1, the J call TRBJ1-1; TRBD1 agrees at 10 bases. The CDR3 has 13 residues. CDR1 and CDR2 from the germline V gene are SGHRS and YFSETQ. Germline trimming cut 4 bases from V and 10 bases from J; bases unmatched to any gene: 7. In nucleotides, the CDR3 is TGCGCCAGCAGCGGGGGGACAGGGGAACTAGCTTTCTTT. This codes for CASSGGTGELAFF.

The chain carries TRBV3-1 (or the pseudogene TRBV3-2) and TRBJ1-4, with D uncertain. Looked up from germline, CDR1 is LGHDT and CDR2 is YNNKEL (reference sequence). The ends were cut back, 0 bases at V and 0 bases at J, with 17 bases in the middle. The CDR3 contains 19 residues. CDR3 DNA sequence: TGTGCCAGCAGCCAAGATGGGTGGCAGACACCTGCAACTAATGAAAAACTGTTTTTT. This translates into CASSQDGWQTPATNEKLFF.

This sequence joins TRBV4-3 and TRBJ1-1, with a weak D call TRBD1 (6 bases). V dropped 1 base and J dropped 5 bases, with 11 bases sitting between them. Germline V gives CDR1 LGHNA, CDR2 YSLEER. CDR3 length equals 14 residues. CDR3 amino acids: CASSQARGSTEAFF. The CDR3 DNA follows: TGCGCCAGCAGCCAAGCCAGGGGTTCTACTGAAGCTTTCTTT.

This chain connects TRBV12-3 or TRBV12-4 to TRBJ2-3; D is unclear. The CDR3 length is 12 residues. CDR3 DNA: TGTGCATCGAGTGGGCTCACAGATACGCAGTATTTT. This sequence encodes CASSGLTDTQYF.

Note on this clone: Germline is not matched at one junction end, which may reflect a read error. The J gene is TRBJ2-5, the V gene TRBV2; 8 nucleotides match TRBD2. Germline CDR1 is SNHLY and CDR2 is FYNNEI. This CDR3 comprises 15 residues. The CDR3 is CASSEERGYQETQYF. The CDR3 nucleotides read TGTGCCAGTAGTGAAGAGCGGGGGTACCAAGAGACCCAGTACTTC.

The chain carries TRBV6-5 and TRBJ2-3; D uncertain. Germline V CDR1 and CDR2: MNHEY, SVGAGI. The CDR3 sequence is 13 residues long. Trimming left V 4 bases short and J 2 bases short, with 7 bases between. The CDR3 sequence: CASSSPYTDTQYF. The CDR3 region has the DNA TGTGCCAGCAGTTCTCCGTACACAGATACGCAGTATTTT.

The chain uses TRBV19 and TRBJ2-2; TRBD1 agrees at 11 bases. Trimming removed 5 bases from V and 4 bases from J; junction bases left unmatched: 6. CDR1 and CDR2 from the germline V gene are LNHDA and SQIVND (reference sequence). This CDR3 has 16 residues. The DNA of the CDR3 is TGTGCCAGTAGTGCCCGGGACAGGGGGTTCACCGGGGAGCTGTTTTTT. This encodes CASSARDRGFTGELFF.

The rearrangement joins TRBV7-9 to TRBJ2-1, with D hard to call. CDR3 size: 13 residues. The V gene's germline CDR1 is SEHNR and CDR2 FQNEAQ (reference sequence). The V gene lost 7 bases and the J gene lost 9 bases, with 16 bases spanning the gap. The CDR3 region has the DNA TGTGCCAGCACCAGAGAAGCGTTGTCTGAGCAGTTCTTC. Protein product: CASTREALSEQFF.

J is TRBJ2-1 and V is TRBV5-5, with 10 bases aligning to TRBD2. Germline V gene lookup returns CDR1 SGHKS and CDR2 YYEKEE (reference sequence). The CDR3 runs 14 residues. J was trimmed by 9 bases and V by 1 base; bases with no gene match: 4. CDR3 region: CASSLTSGVGEQFF. As DNA, the CDR3 is TGTGCCAGCAGCTTGACTAGCGGGGTCGGTGAGCAGTTCTTC.

This sequence joins TRBV28 and TRBJ1-1; D remains ambiguous. From germline, CDR1 is MDHEN and CDR2 SYDVKM. The V gene lost 2 bases and the J gene lost 7 bases, with 11 bases spanning the gap. The CDR3 loop spans 13 amino acids. CDR3 residues: CASSLPRSGEAFF. The CDR3 DNA reads as TGTGCCAGCAGTTTACCCCGATCGGGTGAAGCTTTCTTT.